These T cell receptor beta chains were read from a single sample in a study of control samples from healthy donors and cancer patients. Repertoires were generated with immunoSEQ multiplex PCR, while TCRdb's copy carries only in-frame clones and drops some. The data show approximately 170,000 clones, about 94% seen once. The sequencing input was blood. The receptors originated from a woman aged 60-75 years in good health. The CDR3 runs from the conserved cysteine through the conserved F or W. Each record gives: J gene, D gene, clone size, V gene, CDR3 DNA, CDR3 protein. A D gene is named only where the DNA matches it firmly. A clone size is listed for some rows: how often the clone was seen (once, few, many), or a class if it is expanded.

TRBJ1-2 | NA | NA | TRBV20-1 | TGCAGTGCTAGTTGGGGGATAAACTATGGCTACACCTTC | CSASWGINYGYTF
TRBJ1-4 | TRBD1 | NA | TRBV2 | TGTGCCAGCAGAACTTCCGGGACAGGGCTTAATGAAAAACTGTTTTTT | CASRTSGTGLNEKLFF
TRBJ2-1 | NA | NA | TRBV7-9 | TGTGCCACCCAGCGGGCCCTCTACAATGAGCAGTTCTTC | CATQRALYNEQFF
TRBJ2-2 | TRBD2 | once | TRBV7-9 | TGTGCCAGCAGCGTACCGGGACTAGCGACCGGGGAGCTGTTTTTT | CASSVPGLATGELFF
TRBJ1-5 | NA | once | TRBV7-2 | TGTGCCAGCAGCTTAACGGGTTTAAATCAGCCCCAGCATTTT | CASSLTGLNQPQHF
TRBJ2-2 | TRBD2 | NA | TRBV5-4 | TGTGCCAGCAGCTTGAGGACTAGCGCCACCGGGGAGCTGTTTTTT | CASSLRTSATGELFF
TRBJ1-5 | NA | NA | TRBV30 | TGTGCCTGGAGCCCAGGCCAGACAGCCCAGCATTTT | CAWSPGQTAQHF
TRBJ1-5 | NA | NA | TRBV7-8 | TGTGCCAGCAGCTTATTTCCGGGTCAGCCCCAGCATTTT | CASSLFPGQPQHF
TRBJ2-7 | TRBD2 | NA | TRBV3-1/TRBV3-2 | TGTGCCAGCAGCCAAGACGTTAGCGGGATCTACGAGCAGTACTTC | CASSQDVSGIYEQYF
TRBJ1-5 | TRBD1 | NA | TRBV19 | TGTGCCAGTAAATTTCGGGGAAGGGCAGGGGGAAGCAATCAGCCCCAGCATTTT | CASKFRGRAGGSNQPQHF
TRBJ1-2 | NA | NA | TRBV5-4 | TGTGCCAGCAGCCCAGAGGGTTATGGCTACACCTTC | CASSPEGYGYTF
TRBJ2-1 | TRBD2 | once | TRBV5-4 | TGTGCCAGCAGCTTCCTGACTAGCGGGGGGGCGTTGGGGCAGTTCTTC | CASSFLTSGGALGQFF
TRBJ1-2 | TRBD1 | NA | TRBV28 | TGTGCCAGCACAGGACAGGAGGTATATGGCTACACCTTC | CASTGQEVYGYTF
TRBJ1-2 | TRBD1 | NA | TRBV6-5 | TGTGCCAGCCACTCAATGACAGGGCGCCCCTATGGCTACACCTTC | CASHSMTGRPYGYTF
TRBJ1-3 | TRBD1 | NA | TRBV19 | TGTGCCAGTAGTCAAACAGGGGGCCCGGGAAACACCATATATTTT | CASSQTGGPGNTIYF
TRBJ2-5 | NA | NA | TRBV6-5 | TGTGCCAGCAGTTATGAGGGCCAAGAGACCCAGTACTTC | CASSYEGQETQYF
TRBJ2-1 | NA | NA | TRBV18 | TGTGCCAGCTCCCCGTCCCAGGTGTACAATGAGCAGTTCTTC | CASSPSQVYNEQFF
TRBJ1-5 | TRBD1 | NA | TRBV19 | TGTGCCAGTAGTATGGTACGACAGGGTTATAATCAGCCCCAGCATTTT | CASSMVRQGYNQPQHF
TRBJ1-6 | NA | NA | TRBV21-1 | TGTGCCAGCCTCATCGCCCGAGGGAGGGTCGGTTCACCCCTCCACTTT | CASLIARGRVGSPLHF
TRBJ2-3 | TRBD1 | NA | TRBV5-6 | TGTGCCAGCAGCTTGGGGACAGGGGGCGCAGATACGCAGTATTTT | CASSLGTGGADTQYF
TRBJ2-3 | NA | NA | TRBV28 | TGTGCCAGCTCAATCGCCGGTGGTGTGGCAGATACGCAGTATTTT | CASSIAGGVADTQYF
TRBJ2-7 | NA | NA | TRBV19 | TGTGCCAGGGTCCCGAGGGTTGTCTGGGAGCAGTACTTC | CARVPRVVWEQYF
TRBJ2-7 | NA | NA | TRBV2 | TGTGCCAGCAGTGAGGCCAGGGTAGGCTACGAGCAGTACTTC | CASSEARVGYEQYF
TRBJ2-3 | TRBD2 | NA | TRBV7-8 | TGTGCCAGCAGTCAGCTGGGACTAGCGGGGGGACTAGATACGCAGTATTTT | CASSQLGLAGGLDTQYF
TRBJ1-1 | NA | once | TRBV5-6 | TGTGCCAGCAGCTTGGGTCAGGGGCTACCAGAAGCTTTCTTT | CASSLGQGLPEAFF
TRBJ1-4 | NA | NA | TRBV25-1 | TGTGCCAGCAGTGATAGGGGTCATGAAAAACTGTTTTTT | CASSDRGHEKLFF
TRBJ1-6 | NA | NA | TRBV5-3 | TGTGCCAGAAGCTTGGAGGGCGTGGTCACGGTCCAGAACTCTTATAATTCACCCCTCCACTTT | CARSLEGVVTVQNSYNSPLHF
TRBJ2-1 | TRBD1 | NA | TRBV5-4 | TGTGCCAGCAGCCCCCGGCAGACAGGGGGTTACAATGAGCAGTTCTTC | CASSPRQTGGYNEQFF
TRBJ1-5 | NA | NA | TRBV7-9 | TGTGCCAGCAGCTTAGAATTTGATCAGCCCCAGCATTTT | CASSLEFDQPQHF
TRBJ1-4 | NA | NA | TRBV18 | TGTGCCAGCTCAGCAGGAGCAACTAATGAAAAACTGTTTTTT | CASSAGATNEKLFF
TRBJ2-2 | NA | NA | TRBV18 | TGTGCCAGCTCCCCTAGGACAGAATTGTCCGGGGAGCTGTTTTTT | CASSPRTELSGELFF
TRBJ1-1 | NA | once | TRBV7-9 | TGTGCCAGCAGCTTCGAGGACCAAGCCCGGACTGAAGCTTTCTTT | CASSFEDQARTEAFF
TRBJ1-2 | NA | NA | TRBV6-5 | TGTGCCAGCAGTTACCGGGCAGCAAACTATGGCTACACCTTC | CASSYRAANYGYTF
TRBJ2-5 | NA | NA | TRBV9 | TGTGCCAGCAGCGTGTCAACTAATAAAGAGACCCAGTACTTC | CASSVSTNKETQYF
TRBJ2-7 | NA | NA | TRBV2 | TGTGCCAGCAGTGAACTCTACGAGCAGTACTTC | CASSELYEQYF
TRBJ1-2 | NA | few | TRBV5-1 | TGCGCCAGCAGCGGACAGAATTATGGCTACACCTTC | CASSGQNYGYTF
TRBJ1-2 | TRBD1 | NA | TRBV5-1 | TGCGCCAGCAGCTTGGCCGCGGGACAGAACTATGGCTACACCTTC | CASSLAAGQNYGYTF
TRBJ1-5 | TRBD1 | NA | TRBV18 | TGTGCCAGCTCACTCGGACAGGGGGCGGTTAGCAATCAGCCCCAGCATTTT | CASSLGQGAVSNQPQHF
TRBJ1-1 | NA | NA | TRBV3-1/TRBV3-2 | TGTGCCAGCAGCCAAGCGCGGGACGCTGGGCGAGCTTTCTTT | CASSQARDAGRAFF
TRBJ1-5 | NA | NA | TRBV9 | TGTGCCAGCAGCGTAGAGGGAGACCAGCCCCAGCATTTT | CASSVEGDQPQHF
TRBJ2-7 | NA | NA | TRBV7-8 | TGTGCCAGCAGCTTGGGACTCTACAGCTCCTACGAGCAGTACTTC | CASSLGLYSSYEQYF
TRBJ1-1 | NA | NA | TRBV29-1 | TGCAGCGTTGAGCAGGCCCGGGGAGCTTTCTTT | CSVEQARGAFF
TRBJ1-2 | NA | NA | TRBV13 | TGTGCCAGCAGCTTATTCTCAACAGGCCTCGGTGACTATGGCTACACCTTC | CASSLFSTGLGDYGYTF
TRBJ2-2 | NA | NA | TRBV3-1/TRBV3-2 | TGTGCCAGCAGCCAAGATGTATTCCGTCCGCTGTATCTTAACACCGGGGAGCTGTTTTTT | CASSQDVFRPLYLNTGELFF
TRBJ1-2 | NA | NA | TRBV28 | TGTGCCAGCAGTTGGAGGGGGTTCGTTAGCTACACCTTC | CASSWRGFVSYTF
TRBJ1-1 | NA | NA | TRBV6-5 | TGTGCCAGCAGTTACGGGGAAAAGACTGAAGCTTTCTTT | CASSYGEKTEAFF
TRBJ2-3 | NA | NA | TRBV25-1 | TGTGCCAGCAGTGAATATAAGAGGGGACATCCGGGGGCGGATACGCAGTATTTT | CASSEYKRGHPGADTQYF
TRBJ1-1 | TRBD1 | NA | TRBV6-5 | TGTGCCAGCAGTTGGGGACAGGGGGCTGGTGCTTTCTTT | CASSWGQGAGAFF
TRBJ1-2 | NA | NA | TRBV7-2 | TGTGCCAGCAGCCTAGGTGGAACTAGTGGCTACACCTTC | CASSLGGTSGYTF
TRBJ2-3 | NA | NA | TRBV30 | TGTGCCTGGAAAAAGTCGGCAGATACGCAGTATTTT | CAWKKSADTQYF
TRBJ1-5 | TRBD1 | NA | TRBV3-1/TRBV3-2 | TGTGCCAGCAGCCAGACCGGGACAGGTAATAGCAATCAGCCCCAGCATTTT | CASSQTGTGNSNQPQHF
TRBJ1-3 | TRBD1 | NA | TRBV7-9 | TGTGCCAGCAGCTCCCCTAGGGGACAGGGTAGCTCTGGAAACACCATATATTTT | CASSSPRGQGSSGNTIYF
TRBJ1-5 | TRBD1 | NA | TRBV28 | TGTGCCAGCGGGACAGGGGGTAACAATCAGCCCCAGCATTTT | CASGTGGNNQPQHF
TRBJ2-7 | NA | once | TRBV5-1 | TGCGCCAGCAGCCGAGGACAGAACTACGAGCAGTACTTC | CASSRGQNYEQYF
TRBJ2-7 | NA | NA | TRBV4-2 | TGTGCCAGCAGCCAAGAGACTATCAAAACCTACGAGCAGTACTTC | CASSQETIKTYEQYF
TRBJ2-1 | TRBD2 | once | TRBV4-2 | TGTGCCAGCAGCCAAGTTATGGGGGGGGAGTTTTACAATGAGCAGTTCTTC | CASSQVMGGEFYNEQFF
TRBJ1-6 | NA | once | TRBV7-9 | TGTGCCAGCAGCCGACAGAGTCCCTATAATTCACCCCTCCACTTT | CASSRQSPYNSPLHF
TRBJ1-5 | NA | NA | TRBV4-3 | TGCGCCAGCAGCCAAGTAATAGGGGCTGGGAATCAGCCCCAGCATTTT | CASSQVIGAGNQPQHF